This T cell receptor (beta chain) appears in the sequencing data of a study of identical twins. This clonotype has a handful of counts. Its specificity is unknown. J was trimmed by 5 bases and V by 4 bases; bases with no gene match: 4. This CDR3 spans 14 amino acids. Germline assignment: CDR1 MNHNS and CDR2 SASEGT. Whole-study results and caveats: Abundant beta clonotypes from cord blood bore fewer insertions; memory repertoires lacked this pattern. It was out-of-frame TCR alpha sharing in monozygotic twins that models underestimated.

From the 5' RACE reads, TCRdb called clonotypes with MiXCR, one entry per CDR3 protein. The sample includes about 520,000 distinct CDR3 sequences, roughly 21% of them seen just once. The data were also submitted as part of a second study, on T cells expressing NK-cell markers. That report notes: HCMV serostatus: seven of eight sequenced donors positive, one negative.

The sequenced material came from CD4+ T cells sorted from blood. This TCR came from a woman aged 18-30 years in good health. The chain employs TRBV6-1 and TRBJ2-1, with TRBD2 identical over 8 bases. CDR3 sequence (DNA): TGTGCCAGCAGTGGACGGGGGGGTGACAATGAGCAGTTCTTC. This translates into CASSGRGGDNEQFF.